The T cell receptor (beta chain) under discussion was sequenced for a study of beta chain features in type 1 diabetes. On the study more broadly: Age and gender were similar between patients and healthy donors, as were cell yields. Study results and caveats: Moderately but significantly shorter TCRB CDR3s were found in Type 1 diabetes patients in all four CD4+ subsets.

Only a few counts were recorded for this clone. What it binds is not known. Reverse transcribing all isolated RNA meant expressed TCRB transcripts were sequenced. Libraries were prepared by immunoSEQ multiplex PCR; TCRdb keeps only in-frame clonotypes and omits some of them. The table includes more than 250,000 clones, around an eighth detected once. The CDR3 length is 15 residues. J was trimmed by 1 base and V by 4 bases; bases with no gene match: 2. CDR1 LGHNA and CDR2 YNFKEQ come from the germline V gene. This chain uses TRBV4-2 with TRBJ2-3, with TRBD2 matching over 10 bases. Sequencing was done on a sample of naive CD4+ T cells from blood. This TCR was recovered from a man aged 25 to 40 with type 1 diabetes. CDR3 coding DNA: TGTGCCAGCAGCCGAGGGACTAGCGGCACAGATACGCAGTATTTT. Translated: CASSRGTSGTDTQYF.